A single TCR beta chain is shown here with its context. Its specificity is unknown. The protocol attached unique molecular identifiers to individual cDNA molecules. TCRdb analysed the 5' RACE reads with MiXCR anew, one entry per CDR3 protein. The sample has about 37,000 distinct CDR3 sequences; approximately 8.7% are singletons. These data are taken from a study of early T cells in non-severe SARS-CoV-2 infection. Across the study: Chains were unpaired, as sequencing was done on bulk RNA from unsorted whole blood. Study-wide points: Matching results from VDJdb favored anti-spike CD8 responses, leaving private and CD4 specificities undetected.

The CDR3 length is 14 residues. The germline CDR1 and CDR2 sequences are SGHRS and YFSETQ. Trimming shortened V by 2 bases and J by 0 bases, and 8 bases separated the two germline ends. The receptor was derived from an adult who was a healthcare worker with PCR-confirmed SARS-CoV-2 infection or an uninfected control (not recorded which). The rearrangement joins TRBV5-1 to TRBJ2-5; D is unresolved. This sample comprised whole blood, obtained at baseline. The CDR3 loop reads CASSLQSYQETQYF. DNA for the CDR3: TGCGCCAGCAGCTTACAAAGTTACCAAGAGACCCAGTACTTC.